The 20 T cell receptor beta chains reported below all come from one sample, sequenced in a study of graft-versus-host responses after intestinal transplantation. TCRdb keeps only in-frame clones here, not all; method: immunoSEQ multiplex PCR. Of about 16,000 clones listed, over 70% are singletons. The input for sequencing was PBMCs, taken about 110 days after intestinal transplant. The receptors originated from a human patient who received an intestinal transplant, so some T cells may come from the graft donor.

This sequence joins TRBV28 and TRBJ2-7, with D possibly being TRBD1 or TRBD2 (7 bases each). Trimming removed 4 bases at V and 0 bases at J, with 13 bases between. There are 15 residues in the CDR3. Germline CDR1 reads MDHEN; CDR2 reads SYDVKM. The CDR3 DNA reads TGTGCCAGCAGTTCACAGCGGGACAGCTCCTACGAGCAGTACTTC. Its translation: CASSSQRDSSYEQYF.

The rearrangement links TRBV29-1 to TRBJ2-7; the D gene could be TRBD1 or TRBD2 (5 bases each). CDR1 SQVTM and CDR2 ANQGSEA come from the germline V gene. V gave up 7 bases and J gave up 4 bases, with 17 bases separating them. This CDR3 spans 13 amino acids. The CDR3 loop is CSAWDVLLYEQYF. The DNA of the CDR3 is TGCAGCGCCTGGGACGTCCTCCTTTACGAGCAGTACTTC.

This sequence joins TRBV19 and TRBJ2-7; D may match TRBD1 or TRBD2 (5 bases each). Trimming took off 1 base at V and 5 bases at J, with 6 bases between the two ends. The CDR3 contains 12 residues. Germline loops: CDR1 LNHDA, CDR2 SQIVND (reference sequence). CDR3 region: CASSIGGDEQYF. The CDR3 coding sequence is TGTGCCAGTAGTATAGGAGGGGACGAGCAGTACTTC.

DNA for the CDR3: TGTGCCAGCAGTTGGTCACAGGCCTATGGCTACACCTTC. Translation gives CASSWSQAYGYTF. This chain links TRBV6-5 with TRBJ1-2, with D possibly TRBD1 on 5 matching bases. V was cut by 4 bases and J by 4 bases, with 10 bases left in between. The CDR3 contains 13 residues. Germline V gene data show CDR1 as MNHEY and CDR2 as SVGAGI.

The chain is built from TRBV28 and TRBJ2-7; no clear D gene. V dropped 3 bases and J dropped 3 bases, with 9 bases sitting between them. The CDR3 consists of 13 residues. The germline V gene encodes CDR1 MDHEN and CDR2 SYDVKM. CDR3 nucleotide sequence: TGTGCCAGCAGTTTGGGCGGCAGCTACGAGCAGTACTTC. Residues: CASSLGGSYEQYF.

The chain links TRBV6-6 to TRBJ2-7, with TRBD2 matching over 7 bases. The CDR3 covers 15 residues. CDR1 and CDR2 (germline): MNHNY, SVGAGI (reference sequence). With V trimmed by 2 bases and J by 0 bases, 4 bases remained unmatched. CDR3 DNA sequence: TGTGCCAGCAGTTACGGCGGGAGCCGCTCCTACGAGCAGTACTTC. Translation gives CASSYGGSRSYEQYF.

This clone is judged hyperexpanded. The chain carries TRBV7-8 and TRBJ1-2; 10 bases line up with TRBD1. The germline V gene has CDR1 SGHVS and CDR2 FQNEAQ. The CDR3 is made up of 15 amino acids. V dropped 0 bases and J dropped 4; count of bases not matched to a gene: 2. CDR3 nucleotides: TGTGCCAGCAGCTTAGCCGGGACAGGGGTCTATGGCTACACCTTC. It specifies CASSLAGTGVYGYTF.

The rearrangement links TRBV2 to TRBJ2-7; D is perhaps TRBD2 (6 bases). The CDR3 length is 15 residues. CDR1 and CDR2 (germline): SNHLY, FYNNEI. Trimming removed 4 bases at V and 3 bases at J, with 16 bases between. CDR3 nucleotide sequence: TGTGCCAGCAGTGGAAGGGCTAGCGCACACTACGAGCAGTACTTC. As protein: CASSGRASAHYEQYF.

This clone was observed a handful of times. The rearrangement joins TRBV30 to TRBJ1-6; 7 positions match TRBD1. The CDR3 runs 15 residues. Germline values: CDR1 GTSNPN, CDR2 SVGIG (reference sequence). V was clipped by 0 bases and J by 4 bases; unmatched bases: 3. CDR3 sequence reads: CAWSVKGQYNSPLHF. The CDR3, as DNA: TGTGCCTGGAGTGTAAAGGGACAGTATAATTCACCCCTCCACTTT.

This clone turned up a few times. The chain is built from TRBV11-2 and TRBJ1-2; a possible D gene is TRBD1 (6 bases). CDR1 SGHAT and CDR2 FQNNGV come from the germline V gene. This CDR3 contains 15 residues. Trimming stripped 5 bases from V and 6 bases from J, with 19 bases between. The CDR3 region has the DNA TGTGCCAGCAGCCCTTTGGGCCAGGGGTTCAATGGCTACACCTTC. This gives the protein CASSPLGQGFNGYTF.

The chain links TRBV28 to TRBJ1-1; the D gene is possibly TRBD1 (6 bases). V was cut by 7 bases and J by 2 bases, with 17 bases left in between. CDR1 and CDR2 (germline): MDHEN, SYDVKM. This CDR3 comprises 15 residues. CDR3 protein: CASTARPTGNTEAFF. The CDR3 bases are TGTGCCAGCACCGCTCGACCGACAGGAAACACTGAAGCTTTCTTT.

The chain links TRBV4-1 to TRBJ2-1; D is unresolved. Trimming took off 2 bases at V and 5 bases at J, with 13 bases between the two ends. The CDR3 is 15 amino acids. Looked up from germline, CDR1 is MGHRA and CDR2 is YSYEKL. In nucleotides, the CDR3 is TGCGCCAGCAGCCAATACTACCTAACCGACAATGAGCAGTTCTTC. The encoded protein is CASSQYYLTDNEQFF.

The genes are TRBV5-1 and TRBJ2-7, with a weak D call TRBD2 (6 bases). V was pared by 5 bases and J by 1 base, with 16 bases between. This CDR3 spans 15 amino acids. From germline, CDR1 is SGHRS and CDR2 YFSETQ. The CDR3 DNA reads as TGCGCCAGCAGGGCCTATTCTAGCGCATCCTACGAGCAGTACTTC. Its protein product is CASRAYSSASYEQYF.

This rearrangement joins TRBV6-4 to TRBJ2-2; TRBD2 matches at 14 bases. V dropped 5 bases and J dropped 7; count of bases not matched to a gene: 3. This CDR3 region has 15 residues. Germline V CDR1 and CDR2: MRHNA, SNTAGT. The CDR3 DNA sequence: TGTGCCAGCAGTCGACTAGCGGGAGGGGACGGGGAGCTGTTTTTT. It yields the protein CASSRLAGGDGELFF.

This clone was recorded only once. This rearrangement joins TRBV27 to TRBJ2-3; 7 bases map to TRBD1. Germline V gene sequence: CDR1 MNHEY, CDR2 SMNVEV (reference sequence). This CDR3 contains 17 residues. Trimming cost V 0 bases and J 14 bases; bases outside gene matches: 20. CDR3 bases: TGTGCCAGCAGTTTATCCTCGGGGACAGCTCTATGGTACGCACCGTATTTT. Translating it yields CASSLSSGTALWYAPYF.

The chain recombines TRBV9 with TRBJ1-2; D may be TRBD1 (6 bases). V was trimmed by 6 bases and J by 7 bases, leaving 13 bases between them. This CDR3 is built from 12 residues. CDR1 is SGDLS, CDR2 YYNGEE, per germline. This CDR3 is CASTRGASGYTF. For the CDR3, the DNA is TGTGCCAGCACCAGGGGCGCCAGTGGCTACACCTTC.

This clone has more than one count but fewer than ten. The chain employs TRBV5-5 and TRBJ2-7; TRBD2 matches at 7 bases. From germline, CDR1 is SGHKS and CDR2 YYEKEE (reference sequence). This CDR3 comprises 16 residues. V trimming: 6 bases; J trimming: 6 bases; junction bases outside the gene matches: 18. The CDR3 nucleotides read TGTGCCAGCACCCTTATGACGGACTATCTAGCGGTCGAGCAGTACTTC. It codes for CASTLMTDYLAVEQYF. Looking up the rest from reference TRBV5-5 and TRBJ2-7 gives the full variable domain: DAGVTQSPTHLIKTRGQQVTLRCSPISGHKSVSWYQQVLGQGPQFIFQYYEKEERGRGNFPDRFSARQFPNYSSELNVNALLLGDSALYLCASTLMTDYLAVEQYFGPGTRLTVT.

The rearrangement links TRBV6-5 to TRBJ2-3; D assignment may be TRBD1 or TRBD2 (7 bases each). Per the germline V gene, CDR1 is MNHEY and CDR2 is SVGAGI. CDR3 length: 15 residues. V dropped 6 bases and J dropped 1 base, with 14 bases sitting between them. CDR3 in DNA: TGTGCCAGCAGCCACAGGGGAGGGGGCACAGATACGCAGTATTTT. This codes for CASSHRGGGTDTQYF.

By share, this clone counts as large. The V gene is TRBV6-1, the J gene TRBJ2-7; D is uncertain. The length of the CDR3 is 12 residues. Germline CDR1 reads MNHNS; CDR2 reads SASEGT. The germline V and J ends were trimmed by 2 bases and 4 bases, with 6 bases remaining between them. The CDR3 protein is CASSEYGYEQYF. DNA for the CDR3: TGTGCCAGCAGTGAATATGGATACGAGCAGTACTTC.

The rearrangement joins TRBV4-3 to TRBJ2-1, with D maybe TRBD2 (6 bases). The CDR3 length is 18 residues. Per the germline V gene, CDR1 is LGHNA and CDR2 is YSLEER. V dropped 0 bases and J dropped 0 bases, with 15 bases sitting between them. The CDR3 protein is CASSQDDGGPSSYNEQFF. CDR3 DNA: TGCGCCAGCAGCCAAGATGACGGAGGGCCTAGCTCCTACAATGAGCAGTTCTTC.